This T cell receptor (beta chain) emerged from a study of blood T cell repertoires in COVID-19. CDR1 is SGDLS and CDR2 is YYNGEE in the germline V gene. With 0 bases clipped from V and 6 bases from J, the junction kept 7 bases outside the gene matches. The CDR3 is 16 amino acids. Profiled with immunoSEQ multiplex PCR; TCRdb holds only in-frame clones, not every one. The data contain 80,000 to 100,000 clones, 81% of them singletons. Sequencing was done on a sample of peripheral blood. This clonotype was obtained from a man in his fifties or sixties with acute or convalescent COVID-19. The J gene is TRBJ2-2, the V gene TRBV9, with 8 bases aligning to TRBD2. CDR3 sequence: CASSVARREVAGELFF. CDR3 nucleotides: TGTGCCAGCAGCGTAGCTCGGCGGGAGGTCGCCGGGGAGCTGTTTTTT.